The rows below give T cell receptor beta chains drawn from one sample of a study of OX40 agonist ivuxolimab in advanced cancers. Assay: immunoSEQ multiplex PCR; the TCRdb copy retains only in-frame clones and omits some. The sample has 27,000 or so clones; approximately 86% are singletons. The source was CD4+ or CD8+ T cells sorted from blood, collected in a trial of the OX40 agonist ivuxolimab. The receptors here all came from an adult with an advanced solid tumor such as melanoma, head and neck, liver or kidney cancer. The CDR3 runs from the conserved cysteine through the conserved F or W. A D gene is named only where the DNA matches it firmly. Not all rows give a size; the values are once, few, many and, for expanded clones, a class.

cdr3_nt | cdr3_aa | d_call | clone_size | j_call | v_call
TGTGCCAGCAGCTCCTCTTCGACAGCAGTCTATGGCTACACCTTC | CASSSSSTAVYGYTF | . | . | TRBJ1-2 | TRBV7-9
TGTGCCAGCAGCTCATCGGGGGGAACCCAAGAGACCCAGTACTTC | CASSSSGGTQETQYF | TRBD2 | . | TRBJ2-5 | TRBV7-3
TGTGCCAGCAGTTTGGCGTCTGGAAACACCATATATTTT | CASSLASGNTIYF | . | few | TRBJ1-3 | TRBV9
TGTGCCAGCAGCTTAGGCGAGGGGACTAATGAAAAACTGTTTTTT | CASSLGEGTNEKLFF | . | . | TRBJ1-4 | TRBV7-9
TGTGCCACCAGCAGAGTGTCGGGATCCTACAATGAGCAGTTCTTC | CATSRVSGSYNEQFF | . | . | TRBJ2-1 | TRBV15
TGTGCCAGCAGCCGCGGGACAGGGGGCGAGACCCAGTACTTC | CASSRGTGGETQYF | TRBD1 | . | TRBJ2-5 | TRBV13
TGTGCCAGCAGTTTAGACAGAAGGACTGAAGCTTTCTTT | CASSLDRRTEAFF | . | . | TRBJ1-1 | TRBV28
TGTGCCAGCAGCAAAGAACCGGGTACAGCCACAACTAATGAAAAACTGTTTTTT | CASSKEPGTATTNEKLFF | . | . | TRBJ1-4 | TRBV21-1
TGTGCCACCATGGGGACAGTGTACAATGAGCAGTTCTTC | CATMGTVYNEQFF | TRBD1 | . | TRBJ2-1 | TRBV15
TGTGCCAGCAGCCGCGGACAGATCCACGAGCAGTACTTC | CASSRGQIHEQYF | . | . | TRBJ2-7 | TRBV7-8
TGTGCCAGCAGTGAGACAGGGGGCACCTATGGCTACACCTTC | CASSETGGTYGYTF | TRBD1 | . | TRBJ1-2 | TRBV6-1
TGTGCCAGCAGCGCAGACACCAGCTCCTACGAGCAGTACTTC | CASSADTSSYEQYF | . | . | TRBJ2-7 | TRBV13
TGTGCCAGCAGCCATTCCGTACGCAATGAGCAGTTCTTC | CASSHSVRNEQFF | . | . | TRBJ2-1 | TRBV4-2
TGTGCCACCAGCAGAGGAGGAGGGAACCTCCAAGAGACCCAGTACTTC | CATSRGGGNLQETQYF | . | . | TRBJ2-5 | TRBV15
TGTGCCAGCAGTTCACAGGGAACAGATACGCAGTATTTT | CASSSQGTDTQYF | . | . | TRBJ2-3 | TRBV27
TGTGCCAGCAGTTACTCAAGGGGCCTCCACGAGCAGTACTTC | CASSYSRGLHEQYF | . | . | TRBJ2-7 | TRBV6-5
TGCAGCTCCGTGGGAGGAAAGGGGGGCCCAGATACGCAGTATTTT | CSSVGGKGGPDTQYF | . | . | TRBJ2-3 | TRBV29-1
TGTGCCAGCAGCCCAGGACCAAATCGAGACCCGGGTAAACTGTTTTTT | CASSPGPNRDPGKLFF | . | . | TRBJ1-4 | TRBV7-9
TGTGCCAGCAGCTTCCCGGACTCGGCGACCTACGAGCAGTACTTC | CASSFPDSATYEQYF | . | . | TRBJ2-7 | TRBV5-4
TGTGCCAGCAGCTTAGTTGGGGGGGACTACAGGTATACGCAGTATTTT | CASSLVGGDYRYTQYF | TRBD2 | . | TRBJ2-3 | TRBV7-8
TGCGCCAGCAGCATACTAGCGGGAGCGGGGATGTACAATGAGCAGTTCTTC | CASSILAGAGMYNEQFF | TRBD2 | . | TRBJ2-1 | TRBV10-1
TGCAGCGTGATCCCCCCGGGACAGGGATACGAGCAGTACTTC | CSVIPPGQGYEQYF | TRBD1 | . | TRBJ2-7 | TRBV29-1
TGTGCCAGCAGGGAGAGCGGGAGGGCCTACGAGCAGTACTTC | CASRESGRAYEQYF | TRBD2 | . | TRBJ2-7 | TRBV28
TGCGCCAGCAGCACTACTAGCGGGAGTTCCGTCGAGCAGTACTTC | CASSTTSGSSVEQYF | TRBD2 | once | TRBJ2-7 | TRBV5-1
TGTGCCAGCATCCAATTACAGGGGGTTGGCACAGATACGCAGTATTTT | CASIQLQGVGTDTQYF | TRBD1 | once | TRBJ2-3 | TRBV7-9
TGTGCCAGCAGCTTCGGGACTACCGCCTACGAGCAGTACTTC | CASSFGTTAYEQYF | TRBD2 | few | TRBJ2-7 | TRBV5-4
TGCAGCGCCGGCTGGCAGGAATACGAGCAGTACTTC | CSAGWQEYEQYF | . | . | TRBJ2-7 | TRBV29-1
TGTGCCAGCAGCTCCCCATCACAGGGATCATACCAAGAGACCCAGTACTTC | CASSSPSQGSYQETQYF | . | . | TRBJ2-5 | TRBV5-6
TGCGCCAGCAGCCAAATAGCGGGAGGTTGGGAGACCCAGTACTTC | CASSQIAGGWETQYF | TRBD2 | once | TRBJ2-5 | TRBV4-1
TGTGCCAGCAGCAAAGGGGCGGGGGGCGAGCAAGAGACCCAGTACTTC | CASSKGAGGEQETQYF | . | . | TRBJ2-5 | TRBV21-1
TGTGCCAGCAGCTTGGGCCCAGGGGCGGGGGGAGAAGAGACCCAGTACTTC | CASSLGPGAGGEETQYF | TRBD2 | . | TRBJ2-5 | TRBV5-4
TGTGCCAGCAGCACCGACGGGGGCGCTGAAGCTTTCTTT | CASSTDGGAEAFF | . | . | TRBJ1-1 | TRBV7-3
TGTGCCAGCAGCCAGCGGACTAGCGGGGGGTCTGGTGAGCAGTACTTC | CASSQRTSGGSGEQYF | TRBD2 | . | TRBJ2-7 | TRBV7-6
TGTGCCAGCAGCTTAGTGGATCCGCGAGAGACCCAGTACTTC | CASSLVDPRETQYF | . | . | TRBJ2-5 | TRBV11-2
TGTGCCAGCAGCCCCCCCGGGATCGATACGCAGTATTTT | CASSPPGIDTQYF | . | . | TRBJ2-3 | TRBV7-2